This entry describes one TCR beta chain. TCRbeta library construction was performed incorporating unique molecular identifiers. TCRdb reprocessed the PCR reads with MiXCR, giving one entry per CDR3 protein. The data show 700,000 or so distinct CDR3 sequences, around 12% seen once. V was pared by 7 bases and J by 0 bases, with 10 bases between. CDR1 and CDR2 (germline): LNHDA, SQIVND (reference sequence). This CDR3 has 13 amino acids. The sample originates from a study of T-cell reconstitution after alpha-beta-depleted transplantation in children. This receptor was obtained from a girl under 10 years old with congenital amegakaryocytic thrombocytopenia, due to receive a stem cell transplant. Sequences were derived from PBMCs, sampled before TCRalphabeta/CD19-depleted stem cell transplant. This chain links TRBV19 with TRBJ2-7, with D possibly being TRBD1 (5 bases). The CDR3: CASKDTTSYEQYF. Here the CDR3 DNA reads TGTGCCAGTAAGGACACGACCTCCTACGAGCAGTACTTC.